The TCR beta chain under discussion was sequenced for a study of blood T cell repertoires in COVID-19. The V gene lost 6 bases and the J gene lost 5 bases, with 17 bases spanning the gap. The CDR3 consists of 15 residues. Per the germline V gene, CDR1 is MGHRA and CDR2 is YSYEKL. The protocol was immunoSEQ multiplex PCR, while the TCRdb copy is restricted to in-frame clones and leaves out a portion. The repertoire holds 220,000 or so clones, about 80% seen once, with about 2.9% in the top ten. This TCR came from a woman under 40 who had recovered from COVID-19. The chain joins TRBV4-1 to TRBJ1-5, with TRBD1 as a possible D gene (5 bases). Input material: peripheral blood. The CDR3: CASRPGVTKDQPQHF. The CDR3 DNA reads as TGCGCCAGCAGACCGGGGGTAACGAAGGATCAGCCCCAGCATTTT.